This T cell receptor (beta chain) was retrieved from a study of blood T cell repertoires in COVID-19. Looking at the study overall: The United States, Italy and Spain provided the acute and convalescent COVID-19 samples. In each case, the material was cDNA or gDNA derived from T cells, B-cell-depleted T cells, or PBMCs.

Source study methods: How many nucleated cells were present was estimated from reference gene primer amplification. Libraries were prepared by immunoSEQ multiplex PCR; TCRdb keeps only in-frame clonotypes and omits some of them. V and J calls and clone size are as listed in that table; D and trimming were resolved from the DNA. The sample has roughly 130,000 clones, approximately 83% seen once. The germline V gene encodes CDR1 SGHDT and CDR2 YYEEEE. V lost 5 bases to trimming and J lost 7 bases; unmatched junction nucleotides: 10. The CDR3 has 14 residues. The chain carries TRBV5-6 and TRBJ2-7, with TRBD1 identical over 9 bases. Sequencing used peripheral blood. The clonotype comes from a woman of 80 years or more with acute or convalescent COVID-19. CDR3 sequence (DNA): TGTGCCAGCAGTCCCAAAACCGGGACAGGGGAGCAGTACTTC. Residues: CASSPKTGTGEQYF.